This is a list of T cell receptor beta chains from one sample in a study of response to subunit inactivated influenza vaccine. TCRdb re-called the RT-PCR reads through MiXCR, storing one row per CDR3 protein. The profile covers approximately 500,000 distinct CDR3 sequences, with approximately 12% appearing a single time and under 15% taken by the ten largest. The starting material was PBMCs from blood, obtained more than 35 days after vaccination. The receptors come from a man in his fifties who received an inactivated influenza vaccine. CDR3s include the opening cysteine and the closing phenylalanine or tryptophan. D genes are given only for firm matches. Clone size, where shown, is once, few, many, or a class for clones that have expanded.

v_gene: TRBV12-3/TRBV12-4
d_gene: -
abundance: few
j_gene: TRBJ1-3
CDR3nt: TGTGCCAGCAGACTAGGATGGGGGCCAGACTCTGGAAACACCATATATTTT
CDR3aa: CASRLGWGPDSGNTIYF

v_gene: TRBV24-1
d_gene: -
abundance: -
j_gene: TRBJ1-5
CDR3nt: TGTGCCACCAGTGATTCCGGGGGGTCGAAGGGCAATCAGCCCCAGCATTTT
CDR3aa: CATSDSGGSKGNQPQHF

v_gene: TRBV5-1
d_gene: -
abundance: few
j_gene: TRBJ2-1
CDR3nt: TGCGCCAGCAGCTTAAGCAGGGTGTTCTCCGAGCAGTTCTTC
CDR3aa: CASSLSRVFSEQFF

v_gene: TRBV13
d_gene: -
abundance: -
j_gene: TRBJ1-3
CDR3nt: TGTGCCAGCAGCTCCATCATAATCGACTCTGGAAACACCATATATTTT
CDR3aa: CASSSIIIDSGNTIYF

v_gene: TRBV27
d_gene: -
abundance: -
j_gene: TRBJ1-2
CDR3nt: TGTGCCAGCAGAAGGGGCCTCCGAGAAGGGTATGGCTACACCTTC
CDR3aa: CASRRGLREGYGYTF

v_gene: TRBV7-9
d_gene: TRBD1
abundance: many
j_gene: TRBJ1-3
CDR3nt: TGTGCCAGCAGCTTACCTAGGACAGGAGGAAACACCATATATTTT
CDR3aa: CASSLPRTGGNTIYF

v_gene: TRBV2
d_gene: TRBD1
abundance: -
j_gene: TRBJ2-7
CDR3nt: TGTGCCAGCAGTGAACCCCAGGGGGCTGGCGAGCAGTACTTC
CDR3aa: CASSEPQGAGEQYF

v_gene: TRBV20-1
d_gene: TRBD2
abundance: many
j_gene: TRBJ2-3
CDR3nt: TGCAGGGGGGGTTTAGCGGGAGAACCAGATACGCAGTATTTT
CDR3aa: CRGGLAGEPDTQYF

v_gene: TRBV20-1
d_gene: -
abundance: -
j_gene: TRBJ1-3
CDR3nt: TGCAGTGCTAGAGATAGCCAGAGCTCTGGAAACACCATATATTTT
CDR3aa: CSARDSQSSGNTIYF

v_gene: TRBV20-1
d_gene: -
abundance: few
j_gene: TRBJ2-1
CDR3nt: TGCAGTCCCAAACCTGAACCTTACAATGAGCAGTTCTTC
CDR3aa: CSPKPEPYNEQFF

v_gene: TRBV14
d_gene: -
abundance: few
j_gene: TRBJ1-2
CDR3nt: TGTGCCAGCAGCCAAGACGCATGGGGGGAAAGAAAGCGCTACACCTTC
CDR3aa: CASSQDAWGERKRYTF

v_gene: TRBV5-1
d_gene: TRBD1
abundance: -
j_gene: TRBJ1-4
CDR3nt: TGCGCCAGCAGCGTGGACAGGGGCAGGGAAAAACTGTTTTTT
CDR3aa: CASSVDRGREKLFF

v_gene: TRBV30
d_gene: -
abundance: few
j_gene: TRBJ1-2
CDR3nt: TGTGCCTGGAGCCGGGCCCCGCGAGGCTATGGCTACACCTTC
CDR3aa: CAWSRAPRGYGYTF

v_gene: TRBV7-2
d_gene: -
abundance: few
j_gene: TRBJ2-7
CDR3nt: TGTGCCAGCAGCTTAGTCCAGGGCGGGTACGAGCAGTACTTC
CDR3aa: CASSLVQGGYEQYF

v_gene: TRBV5-1
d_gene: -
abundance: few
j_gene: TRBJ1-4
CDR3nt: TGCGCCAGCAGCCCCGGGAGCCTTAATGAAAAACTGTTTTTT
CDR3aa: CASSPGSLNEKLFF

v_gene: TRBV11-2
d_gene: TRBD2
abundance: -
j_gene: TRBJ2-1
CDR3nt: TGTGCCAGCAGCTTAGGCCTAATAGGGAGGGACAATGAGCAGTTCTTC
CDR3aa: CASSLGLIGRDNEQFF

v_gene: TRBV4-2
d_gene: TRBD1
abundance: -
j_gene: TRBJ2-2
CDR3nt: TGTGCCAGCAGCCAAGCTTTCGTCTACAGGGGGGAGGACGGGGAGCTGTTTTTT
CDR3aa: CASSQAFVYRGEDGELFF

v_gene: TRBV4-2
d_gene: -
abundance: -
j_gene: TRBJ2-7
CDR3nt: TGTGCCAGCAGCCAAGAGTACGCGCACGAGCAGTACTTC
CDR3aa: CASSQEYAHEQYF

v_gene: TRBV12-3/TRBV12-4
d_gene: -
abundance: -
j_gene: TRBJ2-7
CDR3nt: TGTGCCAGCAGTTTACGGCCCTACGAGCAGTACTTC
CDR3aa: CASSLRPYEQYF

v_gene: TRBV7-9
d_gene: -
abundance: few
j_gene: TRBJ2-3
CDR3nt: TGTGCCAGCAGTTTGGACGTCGAGCCCACAGATACGCAGTATTTT
CDR3aa: CASSLDVEPTDTQYF

v_gene: TRBV13
d_gene: -
abundance: -
j_gene: TRBJ1-1
CDR3nt: TGTGCCAGCAGCTTTGACGGATCTATGAACACTGAAGCTTTCTTT
CDR3aa: CASSFDGSMNTEAFF

v_gene: TRBV5-6
d_gene: -
abundance: few
j_gene: TRBJ1-1
CDR3nt: TGTGCCAGCAGCCGATTACAGTTGAACACTGAAGCTTTCTTT
CDR3aa: CASSRLQLNTEAFF

v_gene: TRBV28
d_gene: -
abundance: -
j_gene: TRBJ1-1
CDR3nt: TGTGCCAGCAGTGTCGTCATGAACACTGAAGCTTTCTTT
CDR3aa: CASSVVMNTEAFF

v_gene: TRBV20-1
d_gene: TRBD1
abundance: many
j_gene: TRBJ1-1
CDR3nt: TGCAGCGCGACCAGGGGGCTTAACACTGAAGCTTTCTTT
CDR3aa: CSATRGLNTEAFF

v_gene: TRBV7-2
d_gene: -
abundance: -
j_gene: TRBJ2-3
CDR3nt: TGTGCCAGCAGCTTGACACACTCAGATACGCAGTATTTT
CDR3aa: CASSLTHSDTQYF

v_gene: TRBV5-1
d_gene: -
abundance: -
j_gene: TRBJ1-2
CDR3nt: TGCGCCAGCAGCTTTGAAATAGGGCAGGGGCACACCTTC
CDR3aa: CASSFEIGQGHTF

v_gene: TRBV5-1
d_gene: TRBD1
abundance: few
j_gene: TRBJ2-5
CDR3nt: TGCGCCAGCAATCTAGGGGCAGGGGGTGTGGAGACCCAGTACTTC
CDR3aa: CASNLGAGGVETQYF

v_gene: TRBV20-1
d_gene: TRBD2
abundance: -
j_gene: TRBJ2-1
CDR3nt: TGCAGTGCAACCTCTTCTAGCGGGAGGGCCAGGTGGAATGAGCAGTTCTTC
CDR3aa: CSATSSSGRARWNEQFF

v_gene: TRBV6-5
d_gene: -
abundance: -
j_gene: TRBJ1-3
CDR3nt: TGTGCCAGCAGTTCGACAGGTTACTCTGGAAACACCATATATTTT
CDR3aa: CASSSTGYSGNTIYF

v_gene: TRBV20-1
d_gene: -
abundance: -
j_gene: TRBJ2-1
CDR3nt: TGCAGTGTTACAGAAGGCCGATACAATGAGCAGTTCTTC
CDR3aa: CSVTEGRYNEQFF

v_gene: TRBV10-3
d_gene: -
abundance: few
j_gene: TRBJ2-5
CDR3nt: TGTGCCATCAGTTTAAATGGGGGGGAGACCCAGTACTTC
CDR3aa: CAISLNGGETQYF

v_gene: TRBV28
d_gene: -
abundance: few
j_gene: TRBJ1-6
CDR3nt: TGTGCCAGCAGTTTCCGAGGGATTTCACCCCTCCACTTT
CDR3aa: CASSFRGISPLHF

v_gene: TRBV20-1
d_gene: TRBD2
abundance: -
j_gene: TRBJ2-1
CDR3nt: TGCTGTGCTAGAGTCATGGGACTAGCGGGCTCCTACAATGAGCAGTTCTTC
CDR3aa: CCARVMGLAGSYNEQFF

v_gene: TRBV11-2
d_gene: TRBD2
abundance: -
j_gene: TRBJ2-7
CDR3nt: TGTGCCAGCAGCTTAGTGGTAGCGGGCTCCTACGAGCAGTACTTC
CDR3aa: CASSLVVAGSYEQYF

v_gene: TRBV4-1
d_gene: TRBD1
abundance: -
j_gene: TRBJ2-3
CDR3nt: TGCGCCAGCAGCCAAGGACAGGGGGCGACAGATACGCAGTATTTT
CDR3aa: CASSQGQGATDTQYF

v_gene: TRBV24-1
d_gene: TRBD1
abundance: many
j_gene: TRBJ2-3
CDR3nt: TGTGCCACCAGTGATTGGACAGGGGTGACAGATACGCAGTATTTT
CDR3aa: CATSDWTGVTDTQYF

v_gene: TRBV25-1
d_gene: -
abundance: -
j_gene: TRBJ2-5
CDR3nt: TGTGCCAGCAGTAACCCCGGGACCCAGTACTTC
CDR3aa: CASSNPGTQYF

v_gene: TRBV6-5
d_gene: -
abundance: -
j_gene: TRBJ2-5
CDR3nt: TGTGCCAGCAGTGACCCCCTAGAGGCCCAGTACTTC
CDR3aa: CASSDPLEAQYF

v_gene: TRBV12-3/TRBV12-4
d_gene: TRBD2
abundance: -
j_gene: TRBJ2-7
CDR3nt: TGTGCCAGCAGCACTCGGACCTCTAGCGGGGTTCTCTACGAGCAGTACTTC
CDR3aa: CASSTRTSSGVLYEQYF

v_gene: TRBV28
d_gene: -
abundance: few
j_gene: TRBJ2-3
CDR3nt: TGTGCCAGCAGTATACAGGGCCCAGATACGCAGTATTTT
CDR3aa: CASSIQGPDTQYF

v_gene: TRBV9
d_gene: TRBD1
abundance: few
j_gene: TRBJ2-7
CDR3nt: TGTGCCAGCAGCGCCGGGACAGGGGATTACGAGCAGTACTTC
CDR3aa: CASSAGTGDYEQYF

v_gene: TRBV12-3/TRBV12-4
d_gene: TRBD1
abundance: many
j_gene: TRBJ2-5
CDR3nt: TGTGCCAGCAGACGAGGGACAGAAGAGACCCAGTACTTC
CDR3aa: CASRRGTEETQYF

v_gene: TRBV10-1
d_gene: -
abundance: -
j_gene: TRBJ1-5
CDR3nt: TGCGCCAGCAGTGAGTCTCTAGATCAGCCCCAGCATTTT
CDR3aa: CASSESLDQPQHF

v_gene: TRBV19
d_gene: -
abundance: -
j_gene: TRBJ1-2
CDR3nt: TGTGCCAGTAGTATAGTCGGAAGATATGGCTACACCTTC
CDR3aa: CASSIVGRYGYTF

v_gene: TRBV30
d_gene: -
abundance: -
j_gene: TRBJ1-2
CDR3nt: TGTGCCTGGAGAGAGTGGGGCAGCAACTATGGCTACACCTTC
CDR3aa: CAWREWGSNYGYTF

v_gene: TRBV5-1
d_gene: -
abundance: few
j_gene: TRBJ2-7
CDR3nt: TGCGCCAGCAGCTTGGTTTACACTAGCTCCTACGAGCAGTACTTC
CDR3aa: CASSLVYTSSYEQYF

v_gene: TRBV6-5
d_gene: TRBD2
abundance: few
j_gene: TRBJ2-7
CDR3nt: TGTGCCAGCAGTTACTCGGGGGGGCTAGCGGGAGGTCCCTCCCTCGAGCAGTACTTC
CDR3aa: CASSYSGGLAGGPSLEQYF

v_gene: TRBV7-2
d_gene: TRBD1
abundance: few
j_gene: TRBJ2-7
CDR3nt: TGTGCCAGCAGCTTAACCTGGGACAGGCCCAAAGAGCAGTACTTC
CDR3aa: CASSLTWDRPKEQYF

v_gene: TRBV6-5
d_gene: -
abundance: -
j_gene: TRBJ1-6
CDR3nt: TGTGCCAGCAGTTTTGGGCGAGATTCACCCCTCCACTTT
CDR3aa: CASSFGRDSPLHF

v_gene: TRBV12-3/TRBV12-4
d_gene: -
abundance: few
j_gene: TRBJ2-3
CDR3nt: TGTGCCAGCGCCCGACCCACAGATACGCAGTATTTT
CDR3aa: CASARPTDTQYF